The entry below gives a single T cell receptor beta chain sequence along with its context. Germline V gives CDR1 SNHLY, CDR2 FYNNEI. The CDR3 is 15 residues long. Trimming cost V 2 bases and J 5 bases, with 12 bases left between them. This sample was taken from a study of T cell responses to AZD1222 COVID-19 vaccine. Sequencing used immunoSEQ multiplex PCR; TCRdb keeps in-frame clones, though not all of them. The sample has under 200,000 clones; under 95% are singletons. Sequencing used peripheral blood, obtained 28 days after the second AZD1222 dose. This receptor was taken from an adult who received the AZD1222 COVID-19 vaccine. The chain recombines TRBV2 with TRBJ2-2, with D uncertain. CDR3 nucleotides: TGTGCCAGCAGTGAAAAGGCAGGCCGAACCGGGGAGCTGTTTTTT. This sequence encodes CASSEKAGRTGELFF.